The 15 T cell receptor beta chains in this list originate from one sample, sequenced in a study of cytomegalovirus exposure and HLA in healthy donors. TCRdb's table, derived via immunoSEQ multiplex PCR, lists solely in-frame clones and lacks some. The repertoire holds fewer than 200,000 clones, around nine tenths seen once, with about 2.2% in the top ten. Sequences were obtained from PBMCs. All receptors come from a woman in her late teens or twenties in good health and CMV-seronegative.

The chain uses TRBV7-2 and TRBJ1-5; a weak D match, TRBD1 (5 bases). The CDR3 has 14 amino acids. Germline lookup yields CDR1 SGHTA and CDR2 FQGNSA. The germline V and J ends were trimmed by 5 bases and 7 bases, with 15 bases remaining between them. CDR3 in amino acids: CASSLTGGRQPQHF. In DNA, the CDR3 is TGTGCCAGCAGCCTTACAGGTGGGAGGCAGCCCCAGCATTTT.

The DNA of the CDR3 is TGCGCCAGCAGCCAAGGACAGGGTGGTAATTCACCCCTCCACTTT. The encoded protein is CASSQGQGGNSPLHF. The rearrangement links TRBV4-1 to TRBJ1-6; 7 bases fit TRBD1. V dropped 1 base and J dropped 6; count of bases not matched to a gene: 3. This CDR3 is 15 amino acids long. The germline V gene encodes CDR1 MGHRA and CDR2 YSYEKL.

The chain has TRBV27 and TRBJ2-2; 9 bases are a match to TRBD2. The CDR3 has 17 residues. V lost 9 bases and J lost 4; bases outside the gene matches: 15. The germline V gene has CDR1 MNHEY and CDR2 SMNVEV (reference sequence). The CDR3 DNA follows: TGTGCCAGGCCCCTGTTGGGGCGGGGGGGCGGCACCGGGGAGCTGTTTTTT. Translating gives CARPLLGRGGGTGELFF.

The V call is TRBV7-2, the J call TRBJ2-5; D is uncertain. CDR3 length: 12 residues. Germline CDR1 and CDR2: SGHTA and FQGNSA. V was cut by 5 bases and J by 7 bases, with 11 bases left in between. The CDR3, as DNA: TGTGCCAGCAGCCCCTCAACTACGACCCAGTACTTC. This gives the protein CASSPSTTTQYF.

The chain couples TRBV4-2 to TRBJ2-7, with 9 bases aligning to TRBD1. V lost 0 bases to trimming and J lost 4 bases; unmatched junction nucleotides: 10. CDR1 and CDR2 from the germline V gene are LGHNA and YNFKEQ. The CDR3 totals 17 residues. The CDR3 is CASSQEGVGDRAYEQYF. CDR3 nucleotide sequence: TGTGCCAGCAGCCAAGAAGGGGTTGGGGACAGGGCTTACGAGCAGTACTTC.

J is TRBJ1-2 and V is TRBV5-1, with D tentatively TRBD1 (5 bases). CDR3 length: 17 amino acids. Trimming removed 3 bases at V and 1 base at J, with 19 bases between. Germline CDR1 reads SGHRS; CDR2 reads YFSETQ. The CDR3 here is CASSSAPGETVNYGYTF. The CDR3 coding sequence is TGCGCCAGCAGCTCAGCACCGGGGGAGACAGTTAACTATGGCTACACCTTC.

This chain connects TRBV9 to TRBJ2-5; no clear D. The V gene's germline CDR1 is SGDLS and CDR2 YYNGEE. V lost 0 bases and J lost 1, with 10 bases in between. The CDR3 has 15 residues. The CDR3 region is CASSVGGGFQETQYF. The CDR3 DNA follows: TGTGCCAGCAGCGTAGGAGGTGGGTTCCAAGAGACCCAGTACTTC.

The CDR3 loop is CASSPDRAGTGELFF. CDR3 nucleotide sequence: TGTGCCAGCTCACCAGACAGGGCAGGCACCGGGGAGCTGTTTTTT. The rearrangement links TRBV18 to TRBJ2-2; 7 nucleotides line up with TRBD1. This CDR3 has 15 residues. CDR1 and CDR2 (germline): KGHSH, LQKENI. Trimming cost V 2 bases and J 4 bases; bases outside gene matches: 4. The full variable domain, with the rest looked up from reference TRBV18 and TRBJ2-2, is NAGVMQNPRHLVRRRGQEARLRCSPMKGHSHVYWYRQLPEEGLKFMVYLQKENIIDESGMPKERFSAEFPKEGPSILRIQQVVRGDSAAYFCASSPDRAGTGELFFGEGSRLTVL.

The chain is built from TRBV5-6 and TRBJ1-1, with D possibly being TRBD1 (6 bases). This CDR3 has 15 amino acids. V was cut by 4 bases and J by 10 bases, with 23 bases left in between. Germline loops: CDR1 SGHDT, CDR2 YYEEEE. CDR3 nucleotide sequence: TGTGCCAGCAGCCTCTCGGACAGCGGCGGTTTGAGAGCTTTCTTT. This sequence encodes CASSLSDSGGLRAFF.

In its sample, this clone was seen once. The CDR3 DNA reads TGTGCCAGCAGCGCACGGGGACAGGATCACAATGAGCAGTTCTTC. Protein: CASSARGQDHNEQFF. The chain employs TRBV11-3 and TRBJ2-1; TRBD1 aligns across 8 bases. The V segment lost 5 bases and the J segment 5 bases; nucleotides outside the gene matches: 8. Germline CDR1 is SGHNT and CDR2 is YENEEA. The CDR3 length is 15 residues.

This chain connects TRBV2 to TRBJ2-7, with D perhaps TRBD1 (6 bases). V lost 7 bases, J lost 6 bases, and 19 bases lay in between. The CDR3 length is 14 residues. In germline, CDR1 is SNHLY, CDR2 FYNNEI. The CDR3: CASTSGTRESEQYF. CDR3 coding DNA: TGTGCCAGCACTTCCGGGACAAGAGAATCCGAGCAGTACTTC.

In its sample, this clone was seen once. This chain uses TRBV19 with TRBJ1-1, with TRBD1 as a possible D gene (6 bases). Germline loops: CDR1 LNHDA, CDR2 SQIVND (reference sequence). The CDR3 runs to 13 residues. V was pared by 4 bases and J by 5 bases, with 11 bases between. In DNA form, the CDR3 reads TGTGCCAGTAGTACACAGGGAAGTACTGAAGCTTTCTTT. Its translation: CASSTQGSTEAFF.

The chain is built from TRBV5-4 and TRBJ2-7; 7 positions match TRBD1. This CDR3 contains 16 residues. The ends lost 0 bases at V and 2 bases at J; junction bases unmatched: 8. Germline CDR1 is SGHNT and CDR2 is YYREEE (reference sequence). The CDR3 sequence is CASSLGSQGIPYEQYF. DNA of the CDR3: TGTGCCAGCAGCTTGGGGTCACAGGGGATACCCTACGAGCAGTACTTC.

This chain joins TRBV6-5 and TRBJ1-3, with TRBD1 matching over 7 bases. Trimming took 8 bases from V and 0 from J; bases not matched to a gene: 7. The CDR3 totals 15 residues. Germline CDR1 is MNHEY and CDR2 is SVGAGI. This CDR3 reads CASRRDSLSGNTIYF. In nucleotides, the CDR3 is TGTGCCAGCCGAAGGGACAGCCTCTCTGGAAACACCATATATTTT.

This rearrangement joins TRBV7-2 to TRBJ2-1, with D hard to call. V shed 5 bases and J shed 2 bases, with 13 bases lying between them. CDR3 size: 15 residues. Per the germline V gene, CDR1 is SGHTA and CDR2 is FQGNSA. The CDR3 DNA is TGTGCCAGCAGCCGTGACGGGTGGACCTACAATGAGCAGTTCTTC. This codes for CASSRDGWTYNEQFF.